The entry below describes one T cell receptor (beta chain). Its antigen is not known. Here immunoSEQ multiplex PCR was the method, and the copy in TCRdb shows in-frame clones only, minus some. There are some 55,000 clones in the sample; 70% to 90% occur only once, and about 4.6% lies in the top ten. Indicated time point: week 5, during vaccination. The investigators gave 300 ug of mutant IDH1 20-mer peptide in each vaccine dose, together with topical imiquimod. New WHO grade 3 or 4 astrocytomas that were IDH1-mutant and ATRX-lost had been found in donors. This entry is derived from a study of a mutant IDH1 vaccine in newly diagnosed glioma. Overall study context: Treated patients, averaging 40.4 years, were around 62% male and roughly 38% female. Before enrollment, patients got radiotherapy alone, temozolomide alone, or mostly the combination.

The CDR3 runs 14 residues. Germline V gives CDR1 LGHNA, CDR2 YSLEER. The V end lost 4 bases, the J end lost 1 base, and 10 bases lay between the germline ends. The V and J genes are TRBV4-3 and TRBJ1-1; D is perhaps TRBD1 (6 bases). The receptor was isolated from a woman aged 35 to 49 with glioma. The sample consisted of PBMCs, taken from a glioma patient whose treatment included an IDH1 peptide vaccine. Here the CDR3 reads CASSRDMENTEAFF. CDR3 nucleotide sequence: TGCGCCAGCAGCCGGGACATGGAGAACACTGAAGCTTTCTTT.